These 15 T cell receptor beta chains share one sample of origin, sequenced in a study of OX40 agonist ivuxolimab in advanced cancers. Libraries were prepared through the immunoSEQ multiplex PCR assay. Imported from immuneACCESS, the table was reduced by TCRdb to in-frame sequences with V and J called. These copies leave out some clones; in studies compared against another copy, an unresolved V gene accounts for under half, and the cause of the remainder is not known. This sample comprises roughly 100,000 clones, around 94% of them detected only once. The biggest ten clones account for over 0.2% of the sample. Sequencing used CD4+ or CD8+ T cells sorted from blood, obtained in a trial of the OX40 agonist ivuxolimab. The source is an adult with an advanced solid tumor such as melanoma, head and neck, liver or kidney cancer.

The CDR3 nucleotides are TGCGCCAGCAGCCAAGATGGCGGGGGTCGGACTGAAGCTTTCTTT. This codes for CASSQDGGGRTEAFF. The chain links TRBV4-1 to TRBJ1-1, with a tentative D call TRBD1 (5 bases). Germline CDR1 MGHRA, CDR2 YSYEKL. With 0 bases removed from V and 5 bases from J, the gap between germline ends came to 13 bases. This CDR3 has 15 amino acids.

This clone has just a few counts. The chain has TRBV19 and TRBJ1-5; D is possibly TRBD1 (6 bases). The CDR3 spans 14 residues. Germline lookup yields CDR1 LNHDA and CDR2 SQIVND (reference sequence). Between the trimmed V and J ends, which lost 2 bases and 6 bases, there was a span of 11 bases. CDR3 in amino acids: CASSIPGHPQPQHF. CDR3 DNA: TGTGCCAGTAGTATACCGGGACACCCTCAGCCCCAGCATTTT.

This clone was recorded only once. The J gene is TRBJ2-7, the V gene TRBV30, with D perhaps matching TRBD2 (7 bases). The CDR3 consists of 13 residues. Germline V CDR1 and CDR2: GTSNPN, SVGIG (reference sequence). The V end was cut by 4 bases, the J end by 5 bases, with 15 bases between. CDR3 bases: TGTGCCTGGACCAAAAAGGGGGGGGACGAGCAGTACTTC. This encodes CAWTKKGGDEQYF.

The DNA for the CDR3 is TGTGCCAGCAGCTTAAGCGGGGGGGCTCACAATGAGCAGTTCTTC. Translated, it gives CASSLSGGAHNEQFF. The chain carries TRBV7-3 and TRBJ2-1, with 9 nucleotides matching TRBD2. The CDR3 is made up of 15 amino acids. CDR1 and CDR2 from the germline V gene are SGHTA and FQGTGA. The junction had 3 bases not matched to a gene; V was cut back by 1 base and J by 5 bases. Full variable domain (outside the CDR3, taken from reference TRBV7-3 and TRBJ2-1): GAGVSQTPSNKVTEKGKYVELRCDPISGHTALYWYRQSLGQGPEFLIYFQGTGAADDSGLPNDRFFAVRPEGSVSTLKIQRTERGDSAVYLCASSLSGGAHNEQFFGPGTRLTVL.

The V gene is TRBV6-5, the J gene TRBJ2-2; D uncertain. There are 12 residues in the CDR3. Trimming pared 6 bases from V and 2 bases from J, leaving 4 bases between. Germline CDR1 reads MNHEY; CDR2 reads SVGAGI. The CDR3: CASRGNTGELFF. In nucleotides, the CDR3 is TGTGCCAGCAGAGGAAACACCGGGGAGCTGTTTTTT.

This chain joins TRBV30 and TRBJ2-3; D gene ambiguous. CDR3 length: 12 amino acids. CDR1 GTSNPN and CDR2 SVGIG come from the germline V gene (reference sequence). V was shortened by 0 bases and J by 4 bases, with 5 bases between the two germline ends. The CDR3 nucleotides are TGTGCCTGGAGTGTAATCTCAGATACGCAGTATTTT. Its translation: CAWSVISDTQYF.

The V call is TRBV29-1, the J call TRBJ2-1, with 13 bases identical to TRBD2. The CDR3 consists of 13 residues. Germline CDR1 and CDR2: SQVTM and ANQGSEA. V gave up 4 bases and J gave up 15 bases; unmatched junction bases: 9. The CDR3, as DNA: TGCAGCGTTGTTAGGACTAGCGGGAGTGGGGCGTTCTTC. This translates into CSVVRTSGSGAFF.

The chain couples TRBV5-1 to TRBJ2-1; D possibly corresponds to TRBD1 (6 bases). V gave up 4 bases and J gave up 5 bases, with 13 bases separating them. The CDR3 spans 14 residues. Per germline, CDR1 SGHRS and CDR2 YFSETQ. Here the CDR3 reads CASSPRAGDNEQFF. CDR3 bases: TGCGCCAGCAGCCCGCGGGCAGGGGACAATGAGCAGTTCTTC.

The chain recombines TRBV28 with TRBJ2-7; no firm D call. Trimming pared 7 bases from V and 0 bases from J, leaving 4 bases between. This CDR3 has 11 amino acids. Germline V gene lookup returns CDR1 MDHEN and CDR2 SYDVKM. CDR3 DNA sequence: TGTGCCAGCACCACCTCCTACGAGCAGTACTTC. Translating gives CASTTSYEQYF.

The chain links TRBV6-6 to TRBJ1-5, with 7 bases identical to TRBD1. The CDR3 is made up of 14 amino acids. Germline V gives CDR1 MNHNY, CDR2 SVGAGI (reference sequence). V lost 5 bases to trimming and J lost 0 bases; unmatched junction nucleotides: 1. CDR3 nucleotide sequence: TGTGCCAGCAGTGACAGGGATAGCAATCAGCCCCAGCATTTT. Its translation: CASSDRDSNQPQHF.

The chain has TRBV4-3 and TRBJ2-1; no firm D call. CDR1 is LGHNA and CDR2 is YSLEER in the germline V gene. Trimming removed 0 bases from V and 9 bases from J, with 9 bases in between. The length of the CDR3 is 13 residues. CDR3 protein: CASSQEDSVEQFF. The CDR3 DNA sequence: TGCGCCAGCAGCCAAGAAGATTCTGTTGAGCAGTTCTTC.

The chain employs TRBV15 and TRBJ2-1; TRBD1 might be the D (5 bases). CDR1 and CDR2 (germline): LNHNV, YYDKDF (reference sequence). V lost 0 bases, J lost 6 bases, and 12 bases lay in between. The CDR3 extends over 15 amino acids. CDR3 DNA sequence: TGTGCCACCAGCAGAGATCTGGTAGGGGTCAATGAGCAGTTCTTC. Translation gives CATSRDLVGVNEQFF. The whole variable domain, filled in from reference TRBV15 and TRBJ2-1, reads DAMVIQNPRYQVTQFGKPVTLSCSQTLNHNVMYWYQQKSSQAPKLLFHYYDKDFNNEADTPDNFQSRRPNTSFCFLDIRSPGLGDTAMYLCATSRDLVGVNEQFFGPGTRLTVL.

This chain connects TRBV5-1 to TRBJ2-5, with D perhaps TRBD2 (5 bases). With 5 bases removed from V and 5 bases from J, the gap between germline ends came to 13 bases. The CDR3 runs to 13 residues. The germline gives CDR1 SGHRS, CDR2 YFSETQ. CDR3: CASSRRNLETQYF. CDR3 nucleotides: TGCGCCAGCAGTCGGAGGAATCTGGAGACCCAGTACTTC.

The chain joins TRBV11-2 to TRBJ1-2; D not resolved. V was pared by 5 bases and J by 3 bases, with 25 bases between. CDR3 length: 18 amino acids. Germline values: CDR1 SGHAT, CDR2 FQNNGV. The CDR3 DNA reads TGTGCCAGCAGCCCTACCACGGGCGGCGCCAGAGAAGACTATGGCTACACCTTC. Protein sequence: CASSPTTGGAREDYGYTF.

The count of this clone is one. The J gene is TRBJ2-5, the V gene TRBV11-3, with 8 bases matching TRBD2. The germline gives CDR1 SGHNT, CDR2 YENEEA. V trimming: 3 bases; J trimming: 0 bases; junction bases outside the gene matches: 0. This CDR3 contains 14 residues. CDR3 coding DNA: TGTGCCAGCAGCTTCGGGGGGGACCAAGAGACCCAGTACTTC. It is translated as CASSFGGDQETQYF.